The 5 T cell receptor beta chains listed next were all sequenced from one sample in a study of CD8+ T cells in alopecia areata. After isolation, RNA underwent reverse transcription to generate cDNA as the sequencing template. Libraries were prepared by immunoSEQ multiplex PCR; TCRdb keeps only in-frame clonotypes and omits some of them. Counted here are some 170,000 clones, about 61% occurring once; the ten biggest clones make up about a sixth. Specified treatment: oral pan-JAK inhibitor, 5-10 mg twice daily. This specimen was CD4+ T cells sorted from blood, taken at approximately week 60, from a patient treated with tofacitinib. The receptors stem from a human donor with alopecia areata.

The rearrangement links TRBV30 to TRBJ1-2; D is unclear. Trimming shortened V by 2 bases and J by 8 bases, and 12 bases separated the two germline ends. The CDR3 spans 12 residues. Germline V gene data show CDR1 as GTSNPN and CDR2 as SVGIG (reference sequence). The CDR3 is CAWSPPTGGYTF. The CDR3 nucleotides read TGTGCCTGGAGTCCTCCGACGGGCGGCTACACCTTC.

This sequence joins TRBV25-1 and TRBJ1-5, with TRBD1 matching over 7 bases. After removal of 2 bases from V and 0 bases from J, the junction contained 10 bases not matched to a gene. This CDR3 is built from 18 residues. CDR1 and CDR2 from the germline V gene are MGHDK and SYGVNS. CDR3 in DNA: TGTGCCAGCAGTGAACTCAGCGGGACAGTGGATAGCAATCAGCCCCAGCATTTT. Protein sequence: CASSELSGTVDSNQPQHF.

Notes on this clone: One end of the junction does not line up with germline, which may come from a read error. Other DNA sequences from this sample encode an identical CDR3 as well. The chain has TRBV25-1 and TRBJ2-2, with D hard to call. Germline loops: CDR1 MGHDK, CDR2 SYGVNS. This CDR3 spans 15 amino acids. The CDR3 nucleotides read TGTGCCAGCAGTGAAGGCGGCAGGCAGGCCGGTGAGCTGTTTTTT. It translates to CASSEGGRQAGELFF.

This clone was recorded a few times. This chain connects TRBV27 to TRBJ1-3, with a possible D match to TRBD1 (6 bases). Trimming cost V 6 bases and J 2 bases, with 17 bases left between them. The germline V gene encodes CDR1 MNHEY and CDR2 SMNVEV (reference sequence). This CDR3 spans 16 amino acids. CDR3 region: CASSPTGYGPGNTIYF. The CDR3 DNA is TGTGCCAGCAGCCCCACAGGGTATGGCCCTGGAAACACCATATATTTT.

V usage is TRBV19 and J usage is TRBJ2-7, with 7 bases aligning to TRBD1. V trimming: 6 bases; J trimming: 0 bases; junction bases outside the gene matches: 8. The CDR3 runs to 15 residues. Germline V gene sequence: CDR1 LNHDA, CDR2 SQIVND (reference sequence). CDR3 amino acids: CASSAPGQSSYEQYF. DNA of the CDR3: TGTGCCAGTAGCGCCCCGGGACAGAGCTCCTACGAGCAGTACTTC.